This T cell receptor (beta chain) was captured by sequencing in a study of shared clonotypes between healthy human individuals. Germline CDR1 and CDR2: SQVTM and ANQGSEA. V lost 4 bases and J lost 5, with 13 bases in between. The CDR3 loop spans 13 amino acids. As originally analysed: As immunoSEQ supplied junction-only sequences (without quality scores), filtering differed. This table comes from immunoSEQ multiplex PCR, and its TCRdb copy is limited to in-frame clones, with some not included. Clone size and V and J calls were adopted from that table, with D and trimming inferred from the DNA. This sample carries fewer than 550,000 clones, roughly 85% of them seen once, and the ten largest clones take approximately 13%. Around 100 million PBMCs went into genomic DNA for unsorted samples.

Material for sequencing was PBMCs. The source of this sequence is a woman aged 40 to 50 in good health. Some clones in this sample may be carry-over from other donors' samples. The chain couples TRBV29-1 to TRBJ2-3; no firm D call. CDR3: CSVGQSIEDTQYF. The DNA of the CDR3 is TGCAGCGTTGGGCAGAGTATAGAAGATACGCAGTATTTT.